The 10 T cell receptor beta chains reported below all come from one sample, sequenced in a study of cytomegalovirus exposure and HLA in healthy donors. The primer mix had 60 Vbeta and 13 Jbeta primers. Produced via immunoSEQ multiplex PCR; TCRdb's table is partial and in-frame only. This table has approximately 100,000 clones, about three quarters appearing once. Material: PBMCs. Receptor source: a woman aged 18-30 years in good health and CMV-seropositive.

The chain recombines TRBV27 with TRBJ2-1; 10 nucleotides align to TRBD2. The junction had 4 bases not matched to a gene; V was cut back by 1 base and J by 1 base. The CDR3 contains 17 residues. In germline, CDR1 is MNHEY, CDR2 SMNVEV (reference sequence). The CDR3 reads CASSLLGTSESYNEQFF. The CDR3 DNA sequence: TGTGCCAGCAGTTTATTAGGGACTAGCGAATCCTACAATGAGCAGTTCTTC.

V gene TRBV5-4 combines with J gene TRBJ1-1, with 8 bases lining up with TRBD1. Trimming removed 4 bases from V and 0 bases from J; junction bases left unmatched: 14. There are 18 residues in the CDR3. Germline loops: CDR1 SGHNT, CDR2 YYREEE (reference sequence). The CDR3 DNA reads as TGTGCCAGCAGCACCCGGACAGGGACGGTTATCATGAACACTGAAGCTTTCTTT. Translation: CASSTRTGTVIMNTEAFF.

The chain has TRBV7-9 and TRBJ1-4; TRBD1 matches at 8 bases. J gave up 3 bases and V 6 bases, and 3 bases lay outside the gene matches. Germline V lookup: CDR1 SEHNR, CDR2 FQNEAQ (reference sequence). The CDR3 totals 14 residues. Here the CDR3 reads CASSRTGSNEKLFF. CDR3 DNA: TGTGCCAGCAGTCGGACAGGGTCTAATGAAAAACTGTTTTTT.

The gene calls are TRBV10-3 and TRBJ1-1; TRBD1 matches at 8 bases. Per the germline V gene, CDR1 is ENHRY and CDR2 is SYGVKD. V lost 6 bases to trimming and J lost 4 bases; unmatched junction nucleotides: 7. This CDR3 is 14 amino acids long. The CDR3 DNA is TGTGCCATCAGCGGACAGGGCGGTAGCACTGAAGCTTTCTTT. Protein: CAISGQGGSTEAFF.

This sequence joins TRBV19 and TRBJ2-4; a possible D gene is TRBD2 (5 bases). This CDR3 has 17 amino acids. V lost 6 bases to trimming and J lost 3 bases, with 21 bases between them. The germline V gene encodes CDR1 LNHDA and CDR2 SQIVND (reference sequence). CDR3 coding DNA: TGTGCCAGTAGGAACGCGGGCCCCTCGCCGCTCAAAAACATTCAGTACTTC. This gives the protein CASRNAGPSPLKNIQYF.

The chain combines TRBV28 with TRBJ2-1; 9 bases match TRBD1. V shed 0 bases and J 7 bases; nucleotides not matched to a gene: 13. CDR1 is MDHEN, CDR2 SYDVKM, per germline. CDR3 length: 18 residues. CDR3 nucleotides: TGTGCCAGCAGTTTATGGGACCTAGGGACAGGGAGTAGGAATGAGCAGTTCTTC. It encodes CASSLWDLGTGSRNEQFF.

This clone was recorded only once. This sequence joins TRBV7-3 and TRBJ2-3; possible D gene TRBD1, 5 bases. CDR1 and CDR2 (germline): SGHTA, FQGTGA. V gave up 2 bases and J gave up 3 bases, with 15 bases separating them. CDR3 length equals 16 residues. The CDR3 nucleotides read TGTGCCAGCAGCTTAGCAGGGCAGCCTGGGACAGATACGCAGTATTTT. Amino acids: CASSLAGQPGTDTQYF. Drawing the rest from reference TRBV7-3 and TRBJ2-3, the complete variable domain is GAGVSQTPSNKVTEKGKYVELRCDPISGHTALYWYRQSLGQGPEFLIYFQGTGAADDSGLPNDRFFAVRPEGSVSTLKIQRTERGDSAVYLCASSLAGQPGTDTQYFGPGTRLTVL.

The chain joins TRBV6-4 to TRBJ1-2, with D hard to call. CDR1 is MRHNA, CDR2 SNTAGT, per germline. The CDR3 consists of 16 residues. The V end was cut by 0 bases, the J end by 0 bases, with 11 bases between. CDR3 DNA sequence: TGTGCCAGCAGTGACTCGCGAGAAGGAGCTAACTATGGCTACACCTTC. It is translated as CASSDSREGANYGYTF.

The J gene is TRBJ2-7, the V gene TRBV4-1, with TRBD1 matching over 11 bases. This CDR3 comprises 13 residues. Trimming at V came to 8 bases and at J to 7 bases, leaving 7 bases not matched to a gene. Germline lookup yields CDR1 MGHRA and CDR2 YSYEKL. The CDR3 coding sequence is TGCGCCAGCGGACAGGGGGCGGTGTGGGAGCAGTACTTC. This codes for CASGQGAVWEQYF.

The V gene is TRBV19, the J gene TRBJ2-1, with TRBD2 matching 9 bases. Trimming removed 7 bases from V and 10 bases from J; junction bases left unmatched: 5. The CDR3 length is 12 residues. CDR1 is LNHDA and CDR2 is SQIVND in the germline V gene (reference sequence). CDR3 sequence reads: CASNFLAGEQFF. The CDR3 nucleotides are TGTGCCAGTAATTTTCTAGCGGGAGAGCAGTTCTTC.